This TCR beta chain was recorded in a study of shared clonotypes between healthy human individuals. CDR1 is KGHSH, CDR2 LQKENI, per germline. CDR3 length: 15 residues. Trimming removed 6 bases from V and 5 bases from J, with 17 bases in between. Sequenced by immunoSEQ multiplex PCR; TCRdb stores in-frame clones only, minus some. The profile shows 2 million to 2.5 million clones, approximately 93% of them singletons. The source material was naive CD4+ T cells from PBMCs. As to subset: CD45RA+ positively selected. This clonotype was sampled from a man between 18 and 35 years old in good health. Some clones in this sample may be carry-over from other donors' samples. This sequence joins TRBV18 and TRBJ2-1; maybe TRBD2 (5 bases). CDR3 amino acids: CASSHGRPGNNEQFF. The CDR3 bases are TGTGCCAGCTCCCATGGCCGGCCGGGGAACAATGAGCAGTTCTTC. The whole variable domain, remainder taken from reference TRBV18 and TRBJ2-1, is NAGVMQNPRHLVRRRGQEARLRCSPMKGHSHVYWYRQLPEEGLKFMVYLQKENIIDESGMPKERFSAEFPKEGPSILRIQQVVRGDSAAYFCASSHGRPGNNEQFFGPGTRLTVL.